This T cell receptor (beta chain) was observed in a study of blood T cell repertoires in COVID-19 (dated by TCRdb to the early 2020s). A note on the overall study: Samples covering the acute and convalescent phases of COVID-19 were provided by collaborators in the United States, Italy and Spain. The material from the prospective study consisted of cDNA or gDNA derived from T cells, B-cell-depleted T cells, or PBMCs. Deeply sampled blood TCRbeta repertoires from subjects exposed to, actively infected with, or recovered from COVID-19 were included in the dataset. A freely available public database, intended as a resource for researchers studying the immune response to SARS-CoV-2, is where the repertoires were released. Samples were obtained from the ongoing ImmuneRACE study (first 160 participants) and from over a thousand subjects provided by 6 global collaborators. Sample metadata almost always included a de-identified subject ID, COVID-19 status, age in years and sex. Where HLA class I and class II types were available, the types were taken from metadata supplied by the sample provider, not from assay-based typing.

This clone was seen once. Its target antigen remains unknown. No base qualities exist here, and no much larger clone lies one base off it. TCRbeta CDR3 regions were amplified from genomic DNA using the immunoSEQ Assay, a bias-controlled multiplex PCR. Per the authors' processing: The number of nucleated cells in each sample was estimated from the amplification of reference gene primers within the assay. To quantify the absolute abundance of each unique TCRbeta CDR3 rearrangement, sequence reads were collapsed and filtered. For each sample, productive Simpson clonality was calculated as the square root of Simpson's diversity index across productive rearrangements. The clones in this table, taken by TCRdb from immuneACCESS, are in-frame only. Not every clone is retained; where verified, under half of the shortfall comes from an unresolved V gene, and the cause of the rest is unknown. The DNA was the basis for D and trimming; V, J and clone size are from that table. Here the sample has hundreds of thousands of clones; roughly 90% occur a single time. Jointly, the top ten make up approximately 2% of the sample.

What the authors observed across the whole study: The amount of clinical and demographic metadata varied by source and participant and was provided uncurated.

Participants in the prospective study were aged about 18 to 90 years, lived in 24 United States geographic areas, and enrolled through a virtual design. Cohort assignment in the prospective study relied on participant-reported clinical history from a screening survey and a study questionnaire. Each participant in the prospective study had whole blood, serum and a nasopharyngeal or oropharyngeal swab collected by mobile phlebotomists. Additional blood draws and questionnaires over an approximately 2-month period could optionally be provided by prospective study participants. Before DNA extraction, blood samples from the prospective study were shipped at room temperature or frozen. The germline V gene encodes CDR1 SGHRS and CDR2 YFSETQ. Inclusive of the bounding cysteine and phenylalanine, the CDR3 is 15 residues long. The entry retains the CDR3 DNA only, 45 bases that are in frame from base 1. The trim is 4 bases for V and 4 bases for J, with a gap of 12 bases between the germline ends.

The V and J segments used are TRBV5-1 and TRBJ2-6, with no confidently assigned D gene. The origin of this receptor is a middle-aged woman with acute COVID-19. The source material was PBMCs or T cells enriched from blood (not recorded which). The DNA reads as follows: TGCGCCAGCAGCCCGCTCTTGGCCGGGGCCAACGTCCTGACTTTC. Translated, this is CASSPLLAGANVLTF.